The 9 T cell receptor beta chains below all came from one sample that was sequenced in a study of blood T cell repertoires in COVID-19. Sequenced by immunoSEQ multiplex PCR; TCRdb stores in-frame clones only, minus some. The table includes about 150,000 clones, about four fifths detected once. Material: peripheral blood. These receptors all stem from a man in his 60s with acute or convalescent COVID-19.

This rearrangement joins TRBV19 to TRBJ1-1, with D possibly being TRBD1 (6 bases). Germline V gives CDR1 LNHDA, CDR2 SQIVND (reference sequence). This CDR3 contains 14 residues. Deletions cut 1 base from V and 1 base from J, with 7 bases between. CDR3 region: CASSIGGQNTEAFF. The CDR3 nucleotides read TGTGCCAGTAGTATAGGGGGACAGAACACTGAAGCTTTCTTT.

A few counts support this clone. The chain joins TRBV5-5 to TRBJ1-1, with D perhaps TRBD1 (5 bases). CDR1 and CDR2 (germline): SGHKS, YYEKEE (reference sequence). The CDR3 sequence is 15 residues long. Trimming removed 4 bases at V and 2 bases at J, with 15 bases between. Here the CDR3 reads CASSPWAGYNTEAFF. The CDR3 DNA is TGTGCCAGCAGCCCCTGGGCAGGGTATAACACTGAAGCTTTCTTT. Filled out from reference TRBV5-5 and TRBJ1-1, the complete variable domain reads DAGVTQSPTHLIKTRGQQVTLRCSPISGHKSVSWYQQVLGQGPQFIFQYYEKEERGRGNFPDRFSARQFPNYSSELNVNALLLGDSALYLCASSPWAGYNTEAFFGQGTRLTVV.

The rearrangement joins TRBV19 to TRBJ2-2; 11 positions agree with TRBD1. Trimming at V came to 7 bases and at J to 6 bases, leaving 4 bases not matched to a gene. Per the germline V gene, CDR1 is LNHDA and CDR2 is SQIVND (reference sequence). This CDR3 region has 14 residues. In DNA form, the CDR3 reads TGTGCCAGTAACAGGGACAGGGGGTCCGGGGAGCTGTTTTTT. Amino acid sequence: CASNRDRGSGELFF.

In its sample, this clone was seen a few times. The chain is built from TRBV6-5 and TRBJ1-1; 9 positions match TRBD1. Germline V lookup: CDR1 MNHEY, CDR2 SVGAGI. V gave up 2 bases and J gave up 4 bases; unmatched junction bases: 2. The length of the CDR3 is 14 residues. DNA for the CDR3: TGTGCCAGCAGTTACCAACAGGGGGCCACTGAAGCTTTCTTT. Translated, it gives CASSYQQGATEAFF.

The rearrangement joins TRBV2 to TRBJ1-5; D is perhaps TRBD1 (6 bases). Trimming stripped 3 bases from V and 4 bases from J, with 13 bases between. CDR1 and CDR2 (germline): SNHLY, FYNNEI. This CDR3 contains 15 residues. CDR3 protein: CASSELGGRNQPQHF. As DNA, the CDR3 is TGTGCCAGCAGTGAGTTAGGGGGACGGAATCAGCCCCAGCATTTT.

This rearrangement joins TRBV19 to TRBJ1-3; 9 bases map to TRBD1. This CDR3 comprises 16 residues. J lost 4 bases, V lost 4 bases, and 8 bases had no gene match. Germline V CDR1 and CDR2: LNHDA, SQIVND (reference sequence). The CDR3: CASSTPTGGMGNTIYF. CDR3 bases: TGTGCCAGTAGTACCCCTACAGGGGGCATGGGAAACACCATATATTTT.

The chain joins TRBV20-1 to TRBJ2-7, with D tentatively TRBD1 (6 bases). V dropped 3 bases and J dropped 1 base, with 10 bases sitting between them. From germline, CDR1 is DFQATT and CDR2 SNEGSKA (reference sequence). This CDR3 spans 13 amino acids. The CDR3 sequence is CSASRTDSYEQYF. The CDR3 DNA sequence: TGCAGTGCTAGTCGGACAGATTCCTACGAGCAGTACTTC.

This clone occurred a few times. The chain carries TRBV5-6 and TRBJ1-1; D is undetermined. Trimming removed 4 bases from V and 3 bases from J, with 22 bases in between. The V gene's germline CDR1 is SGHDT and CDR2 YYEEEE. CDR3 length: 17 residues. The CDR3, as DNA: TGTGCCAGCAGCCCCTTAGCCGTCAACCAAAAGTACACTGAAGCTTTCTTT. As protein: CASSPLAVNQKYTEAFF.

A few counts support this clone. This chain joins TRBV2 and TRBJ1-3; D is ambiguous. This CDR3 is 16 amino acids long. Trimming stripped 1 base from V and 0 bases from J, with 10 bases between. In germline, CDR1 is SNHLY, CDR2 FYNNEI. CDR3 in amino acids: CASSEGGYSSGNTIYF. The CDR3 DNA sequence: TGTGCCAGCAGTGAAGGAGGGTACAGCTCTGGAAACACCATATATTTT.